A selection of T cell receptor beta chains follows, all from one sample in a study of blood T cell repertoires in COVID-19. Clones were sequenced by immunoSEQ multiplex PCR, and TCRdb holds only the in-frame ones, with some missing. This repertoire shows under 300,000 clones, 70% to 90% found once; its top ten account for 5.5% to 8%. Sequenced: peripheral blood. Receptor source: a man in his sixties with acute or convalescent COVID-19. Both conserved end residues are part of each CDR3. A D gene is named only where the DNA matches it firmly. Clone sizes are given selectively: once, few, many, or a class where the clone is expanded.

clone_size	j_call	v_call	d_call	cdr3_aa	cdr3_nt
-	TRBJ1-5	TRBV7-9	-	CASSLGDGGTQPQHF	TGTGCCAGCAGCTTAGGAGACGGAGGGACTCAGCCCCAGCATTTT
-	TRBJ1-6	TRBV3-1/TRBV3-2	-	CASSPRGVRDSPLHF	TGTGCCAGCAGCCCCCGGGGTGTGAGGGATTCACCCCTCCACTTT
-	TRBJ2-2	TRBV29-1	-	CSASYPYGELFF	TGCAGCGCTTCCTACCCCTACGGGGAGCTGTTTTTT
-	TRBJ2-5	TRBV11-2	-	CATGRGASQETQYF	TGTGCCACCGGGCGGGGAGCGAGCCAAGAGACCCAGTACTTC
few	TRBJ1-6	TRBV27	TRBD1	CASRLTGLSHNSPLHF	TGTGCCAGCAGACTGACAGGGCTTTCCCATAATTCACCCCTCCACTTT
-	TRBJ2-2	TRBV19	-	CASGWSTGELFF	TGTGCCAGTGGATGGAGCACCGGGGAGCTGTTTTTT
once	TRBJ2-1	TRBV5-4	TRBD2	CASSLPQGLADEQFF	TGTGCCAGCAGCTTGCCCCAGGGACTAGCGGATGAGCAGTTCTTC
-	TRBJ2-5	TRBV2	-	CASSRTVNQETQYF	TGTGCCAGCAGTCGGACAGTAAACCAAGAGACCCAGTACTTC
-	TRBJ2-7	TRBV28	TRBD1	CASSFAGTGVSYEQYF	TGTGCCAGCAGTTTTGCCGGGACAGGGGTTTCCTACGAGCAGTACTTC
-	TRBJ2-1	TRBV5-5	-	CASSLGTPPYNEQFF	TGTGCCAGCAGCTTGGGGACACCCCCCTACAATGAGCAGTTCTTC
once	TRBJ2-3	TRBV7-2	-	CASSLGRAATDTQYF	TGTGCCAGCAGCTTAGGGCGGGCAGCCACAGATACGCAGTATTTT
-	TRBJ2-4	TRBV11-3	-	CASSLGGAGTKNIQYF	TGTGCCAGCAGCTTAGGCGGGGCTGGGACCAAAAACATTCAGTACTTC
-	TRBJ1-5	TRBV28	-	CASSKAGGLGQPQHF	TGTGCCAGCAGTAAAGCGGGGGGGTTGGGGCAGCCCCAGCATTTT
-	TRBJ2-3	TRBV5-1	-	CASSLARNSVTDTQYF	TGCGCCAGCAGCTTGGCCAGGAACTCCGTCACAGATACGCAGTATTTT
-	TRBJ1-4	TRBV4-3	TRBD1	CASSQDRQGGEKLFF	TGCGCCAGCAGCCAAGATAGACAGGGTGGTGAAAAACTGTTTTTT
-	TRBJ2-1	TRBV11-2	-	CASSSKAEQFF	TGTGCCAGCAGCTCGAAAGCTGAGCAGTTCTTC
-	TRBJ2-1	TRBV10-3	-	CAGAGSYNEQFF	TGTGCCGGAGCCGGGTCCTACAATGAGCAGTTCTTC
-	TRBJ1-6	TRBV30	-	CAWRGRYNSPLHF	TGTGCCTGGAGGGGCCGCTATAATTCACCCCTCCACTTT
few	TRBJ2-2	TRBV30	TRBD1	CAWSGGGPYLVGELFF	TGTGCCTGGAGTGGAGGGGGCCCATATTTGGTCGGGGAGCTGTTTTTT
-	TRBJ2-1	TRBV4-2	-	CASSQEIGAGLSSYNEQFF	TGTGCCAGCAGCCAAGAGATCGGGGCGGGGCTGAGCTCCTACAATGAGCAGTTCTTC
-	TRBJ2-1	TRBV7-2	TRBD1	CASSPPGQGANEQFF	TGTGCCAGCAGCCCGCCGGGACAGGGGGCGAATGAGCAGTTCTTC
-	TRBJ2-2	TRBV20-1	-	CSASASGTGELFF	TGCAGTGCTAGTGCTTCGGGCACCGGGGAGCTGTTTTTT
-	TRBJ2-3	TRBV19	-	CASNSGGGLSTDTQYF	TGTGCCAGTAACTCAGGTGGGGGCCTTAGCACAGATACGCAGTATTTT
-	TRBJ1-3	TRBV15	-	CATSRDMVAGRPGNTIYF	TGTGCCACCAGCAGAGATATGGTGGCGGGGAGACCAGGAAACACCATATATTTT
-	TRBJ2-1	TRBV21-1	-	CASGQGECNEQFF	TGTGCCAGCGGACAGGGAGAGTGCAATGAGCAGTTCTTC
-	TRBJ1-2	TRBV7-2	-	CASSSSGRAYGYTF	TGTGCCAGCAGCTCCTCGGGCAGGGCCTATGGCTACACCTTC
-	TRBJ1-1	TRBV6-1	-	CASSEGGFEGEAFF	TGTGCCAGCAGTGAAGGAGGGTTCGAAGGTGAAGCTTTCTTT
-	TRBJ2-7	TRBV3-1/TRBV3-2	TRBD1	CASSPGQGTGEQYF	TGTGCCAGCAGCCCGGGACAGGGAACTGGCGAGCAGTACTTC
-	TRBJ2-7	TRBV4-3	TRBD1	CASSQDQSGQAFSYEQYF	TGCGCCAGCAGCCAAGATCAATCGGGACAGGCGTTCTCCTACGAGCAGTACTTC